The 28 T cell receptor beta chains in this list originate from one sample, sequenced in a study of monozygotic twins with inflammatory bowel disease. TCRdb reanalyzed the 5' RACE reads, giving one entry per CDR3 protein sequence and no DNA. Across some 150,000 distinct CDR3 sequences, the top ten clones capture 0.95% to 1.5% of the sample. The sequencing input was blood. All receptors come from a human donor with ulcerative colitis or Crohn's disease, or a healthy co-twin of an affected twin (not recorded which).

The V call is TRBV30, the J call TRBJ2-3; lacking DNA, the TRBD2 call made by TCRdb goes unchecked. Germline lookup yields CDR1 GTSNPN and CDR2 SVGIG (reference sequence). CDR3 length: 14 amino acids. CDR3 in amino acids: CAYHYSGRGDTQYF.

The chain uses TRBV20-1 and TRBJ1-6; TCRdb names TRBD1, which stays unverified in the absence of DNA. The CDR3 covers 13 residues. Germline CDR1 DFQATT, CDR2 SNEGSKA (reference sequence). The CDR3 spells CSARGQGGRPLHF.

V and J are TRBV27 and TRBJ2-3; without DNA, the TCRdb call of TRBD2 cannot be checked. The CDR3 contains 15 residues. Germline CDR1 MNHEY, CDR2 SMNVEV (reference sequence). CDR3 loop: CASSLIAGATDTQYF.

The chain combines TRBV25-1 with TRBJ1-1; TCRdb's assignment of TRBD1 cannot be checked, as there is no DNA. The CDR3 spans 14 residues. Germline V gene lookup returns CDR1 MGHDK and CDR2 SYGVNS. The CDR3 sequence: CASIEFGGGTEAFF.

The gene calls are TRBV7-9 and TRBJ2-6. The CDR3 has 13 amino acids. CDR1 is SEHNR and CDR2 is FQNEAQ in the germline V gene (reference sequence). CDR3 loop: CASRDSGANVLTF.

V and J are TRBV19 and TRBJ2-2; TCRdb's D gene call, TRBD1, goes unchecked for lack of DNA. Germline-derived CDR1 and CDR2 are LNHDA and SQIVND (reference sequence). The CDR3 runs 15 residues. CDR3 sequence: CASSIWTSNTGELFF.

The J gene is TRBJ1-5, the V gene TRBV28; TCRdb calls TRBD1, which cannot be checked without DNA. Germline CDR1 and CDR2: MDHEN and SYDVKM. There are 12 residues in the CDR3. The CDR3 region is CASGGWKQPQHF.

This sequence joins TRBV20-1 and TRBJ2-1; TCRdb's D call, TRBD2, is unchecked because there is no DNA. The CDR3 spans 12 residues. Per the germline V gene, CDR1 is DFQATT and CDR2 is SNEGSKA (reference sequence). This CDR3 is CSARVLAYEQFF.

J is TRBJ2-1 and V is TRBV7-2; TCRdb's D call, TRBD1, is unchecked because there is no DNA. This CDR3 region has 16 residues. Germline assignment: CDR1 SGHTA and CDR2 FQGNSA. The CDR3 here is CASSYRGLSTYNEQFF.

The chain links TRBV9 to TRBJ2-1; TCRdb returns TRBD2, unconfirmable since there is no DNA. CDR1 is SGDLS and CDR2 is YYNGEE in the germline V gene. The CDR3 covers 16 residues. The CDR3 sequence: CASSFTGTSSYNEQFF. The full variable domain, with the rest looked up from reference TRBV9 and TRBJ2-1, is DSGVTQTPKHLITATGQRVTLRCSPRSGDLSVYWYQQSLDQGLQFLIQYYNGEERAKGNILERFSAQQFPDLHSELNLSSLELGDSALYFCASSFTGTSSYNEQFFGPGTRLTVL.

The rearrangement uses TRBV12-3 or TRBV12-4 and TRBJ2-5. This CDR3 comprises 12 residues. The CDR3 reads CASSFKFQTQYF.

This sequence joins TRBV11-2 and TRBJ2-7; TCRdb proposes TRBD1, but this gene call is untestable without DNA. Germline V CDR1 and CDR2: SGHAT, FQNNGV. CDR3 length: 13 residues. CDR3 loop: CASSSRFSYEQYF.

V is TRBV11-1 and J is TRBJ2-3; TCRdb proposes TRBD1, but this gene call is untestable without DNA. The CDR3 covers 13 residues. From germline, CDR1 is SGHAT and CDR2 FQDESV (reference sequence). This CDR3 reads CASSFQGRDTQYF.

The genes are TRBV12-3 or TRBV12-4 and TRBJ1-1; TCRdb indicates TRBD1, and absent DNA this call remains unverified. The CDR3 runs 14 residues. This CDR3 is CASSLAEGRTEAFF.

The chain joins TRBV6-2 or TRBV6-3 to TRBJ2-3; TCRdb returns TRBD2, unconfirmable since there is no DNA. CDR1 and CDR2 from the germline V gene are MNHEY and SVGEGT. The CDR3 extends over 16 amino acids. This CDR3 is CASSFQREALTDTQYF.

The V gene is TRBV20-1, the J gene TRBJ1-4; there is no DNA to check the TCRdb D call of TRBD1. The germline gives CDR1 DFQATT, CDR2 SNEGSKA (reference sequence). The CDR3 has 14 residues. CDR3 region: CSAAPGQLNEKLFF.

The rearrangement joins TRBV18 to TRBJ1-5; TCRdb's assignment of TRBD1 cannot be checked, as there is no DNA. The germline CDR1 and CDR2 sequences are KGHSH and LQKENI. This CDR3 region has 14 residues. The CDR3 region is CASSQGTVDQPQHF.

The chain couples TRBV10-3 to TRBJ2-7; as DNA is missing, the TRBD2 call by TCRdb cannot be tested. Germline assignment: CDR1 ENHRY and CDR2 SYGVKD. There are 17 residues in the CDR3. CDR3 loop: CAISESLASGSSYEQYF.

The chain carries TRBV5-6 and TRBJ2-4; there is no DNA to check the TCRdb D call of TRBD2. This CDR3 has 15 amino acids. Germline V lookup: CDR1 SGHDT, CDR2 YYEEEE. The CDR3 region is CASSPRGGGQNIQYF. Full variable domain (rest looked up from reference TRBV5-6 and TRBJ2-4): DAGVTQSPTHLIKTRGQQVTLRCSPKSGHDTVSWYQQALGQGPQFIFQYYEEEERQRGNFPDRFSGHQFPNYSSELNVNALLLGDSALYLCASSPRGGGQNIQYFGAGTRLSVL.

The CDR3 sequence is CATFPGGFTGELFF. The chain has TRBV7-8 and TRBJ2-2; as DNA is missing, the TRBD1 call by TCRdb cannot be tested. Germline loops: CDR1 SGHVS, CDR2 FQNEAQ. CDR3 length: 14 amino acids.

The V and J genes are TRBV4-2 and TRBJ2-7; TCRdb picks TRBD1, but there is no DNA to check that call. The CDR3 extends over 17 amino acids. CDR1 is LGHNA, CDR2 YNFKEQ, per germline. CDR3 sequence reads: CASSQARTSLLTYEQYF.

The J gene is TRBJ2-5, the V gene TRBV7-9. The CDR3 totals 12 residues. Germline V gene lookup returns CDR1 SEHNR and CDR2 FQNEAQ (reference sequence). The CDR3 sequence is CASRLKEETQYF.

The V gene is TRBV28, the J gene TRBJ1-1; the D call from TCRdb, TRBD1, cannot be confirmed without DNA. The CDR3 covers 17 residues. CDR1 is MDHEN and CDR2 is SYDVKM in the germline V gene. The CDR3 sequence is CASTSRGQIRVGTEAFF.

The V call is TRBV19, the J call TRBJ2-5; TCRdb outputs TRBD2, but without DNA this stays unchecked. Germline V CDR1 and CDR2: LNHDA, SQIVND (reference sequence). The CDR3 runs 16 residues. Here the CDR3 reads CASSIGAGGWSETQYF.

The V call is TRBV6-5, the J call TRBJ1-5; the TCRdb D gene call, TRBD1, has no DNA to confirm it. The CDR3 runs 15 residues. CDR1 MNHEY and CDR2 SVGAGI come from the germline V gene. CDR3 in amino acids: CASSYPPPGIEPQHF.

The V gene is TRBV6-2 or TRBV6-3, the J gene TRBJ1-1; the TCRdb D gene call, TRBD1, has no DNA to confirm it. Germline values: CDR1 MNHEY, CDR2 SVGEGT. The CDR3 is 15 amino acids. CDR3 in amino acids: CATADRTEGNTEAFF.

The gene calls are TRBV13 and TRBJ2-5; TCRdb indicates TRBD2, and absent DNA this call remains unverified. This CDR3 has 15 amino acids. Looked up from germline, CDR1 is PRHDT and CDR2 is FYEKMQ (reference sequence). The CDR3: CASSWGKGTKETQYF.

The rearrangement uses TRBV5-1 and TRBJ2-2. This CDR3 contains 14 residues. Germline values: CDR1 SGHRS, CDR2 YFSETQ. CDR3 sequence reads: CASSPSVNTGELFF.